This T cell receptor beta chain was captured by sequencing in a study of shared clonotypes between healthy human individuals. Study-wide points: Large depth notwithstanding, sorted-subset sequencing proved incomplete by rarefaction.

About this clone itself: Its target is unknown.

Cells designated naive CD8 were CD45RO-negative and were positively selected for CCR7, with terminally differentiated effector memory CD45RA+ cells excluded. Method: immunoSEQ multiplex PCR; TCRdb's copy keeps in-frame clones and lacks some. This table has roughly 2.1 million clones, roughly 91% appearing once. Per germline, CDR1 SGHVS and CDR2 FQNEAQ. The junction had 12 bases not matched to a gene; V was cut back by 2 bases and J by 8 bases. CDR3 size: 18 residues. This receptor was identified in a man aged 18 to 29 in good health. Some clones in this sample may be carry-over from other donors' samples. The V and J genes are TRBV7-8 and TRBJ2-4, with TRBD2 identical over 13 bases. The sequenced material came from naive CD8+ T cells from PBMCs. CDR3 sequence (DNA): TGTGCCAGCAGCTTACAAGGACTAGCGGGAGCCCTACGGGACATTCAGTACTTC. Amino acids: CASSLQGLAGALRDIQYF.